These T cell receptor beta chains were read from a single sample in a study of blood T cell repertoires in COVID-19. Only in-frame clones appear in the TCRdb table, and some are missing; sequencing was by immunoSEQ multiplex PCR. There are about 190,000 clones in the sample; roughly four fifths occur only once, and roughly 6.1% lies in the top ten. Specimen: peripheral blood. Receptors were obtained from a woman aged 35 to 49 with acute or convalescent COVID-19. Each CDR3 is given with its conserved first and last residue. The order of the fields is J gene, D gene, V gene, clone size, CDR3 protein, CDR3 DNA. A D gene is named only where the DNA matches it firmly. Size values are once, few and many counts, or a class for expanded clones, and some rows have none.

>TRBJ1-6|-|TRBV6-5|-
CASSYERTNYNSPLHF
TGTGCCAGCAGTTACGAAAGGACTAACTACAATTCACCCCTCCACTTT
>TRBJ2-7|-|TRBV27|-
CASSLRQFYEQYF
TGTGCCAGCAGTTTACGACAGTTCTACGAGCAGTACTTC
>TRBJ2-5|TRBD1|TRBV28|-
CASSPRGQGKRETQYF
TGTGCCAGCAGTCCAAGGGGACAGGGAAAGCGAGAGACCCAGTACTTC
>TRBJ1-2|-|TRBV10-3|once
CAIKAGDYGYTF
TGTGCCATCAAGGCAGGGGACTATGGCTACACCTTC
>TRBJ2-4|-|TRBV5-1|-
CASSLVGTGAAGGPDIQYF
TGCGCCAGCAGCTTGGTCGGGACAGGGGCAGCGGGGGGGCCTGACATTCAGTACTTC
>TRBJ2-5|TRBD2|TRBV5-4|few
CASSLPGGSQETQYF
TGTGCCAGCAGCTTACCGGGGGGTTCACAAGAGACCCAGTACTTC
>TRBJ1-3|-|TRBV30|-
CAWSVQGNTIYF
TGTGCCTGGAGTGTACAAGGAAACACCATATATTTT
>TRBJ2-3|TRBD1|TRBV2|once
CASSETGLGTDTQYF
TGTGCCAGCAGCGAGACAGGGCTGGGCACAGATACGCAGTATTTT
>TRBJ2-7|-|TRBV7-8|-
CASSRVTSYEQYF
TGTGCCAGCAGCCGTGTCACTTCCTACGAGCAGTACTTC
>TRBJ2-1|TRBD2|TRBV9|-
CASSVGTSGSHNEQFF
TGTGCCAGCAGCGTAGGGACTAGCGGGAGTCACAATGAGCAGTTCTTC
>TRBJ2-3|-|TRBV5-3|-
CARSPRFASVKDTQYF
TGTGCCAGAAGCCCCCGGTTTGCTAGCGTAAAAGATACGCAGTATTTT
>TRBJ2-1|-|TRBV29-1|-
CSGPGTNNEQFF
TGCAGCGGTCCGGGGACAAACAATGAGCAGTTCTTC
>TRBJ1-1|-|TRBV12-3/TRBV12-4|-
CASSPGDEREAFF
TGTGCCAGCAGTCCCGGTGACGAGAGGGAAGCTTTCTTT
>TRBJ1-1|-|TRBV5-4|-
CASSSYTEAFF
TGTGCCAGCAGTTCCTACACTGAAGCTTTCTTT
>TRBJ2-1|TRBD2|TRBV5-4|-
CASSGSLAGVYNEQFF
TGTGCCAGCAGCGGGTCTCTAGCGGGGGTGTACAATGAGCAGTTCTTC
>TRBJ1-6|TRBD1|TRBV30|-
CAWSVGTGNSPLHF
TGTGCCTGGAGTGTAGGGACAGGGAATTCACCCCTCCACTTT
>TRBJ2-5|-|TRBV6-1|few
CASSENYLETQYF
TGTGCCAGCAGTGAAAACTACTTAGAGACCCAGTACTTC
>TRBJ1-1|TRBD1|TRBV30|once
CAWGQGSWTEAFF
TGTGCCTGGGGACAGGGAAGTTGGACTGAAGCTTTCTTT
>TRBJ2-5|TRBD1|TRBV27|-
CASSNTGGGETQYF
TGTGCCAGCAGTAACACAGGGGGCGGAGAGACCCAGTACTTC
>TRBJ1-2|-|TRBV2|once
CASSDGGYGYTF
TGTGCCAGCAGCGACGGAGGCTATGGCTACACCTTC
>TRBJ2-5|-|TRBV9|-
CASSWEDGPLYF
TGTGCCAGCAGCTGGGAGGATGGACCCTTGTACTTC
>TRBJ2-2|-|TRBV29-1|-
CSVGTPNTGELFF
TGCAGCGTTGGGACTCCGAACACCGGGGAGCTGTTTTTT
>TRBJ2-7|TRBD2|TRBV28|-
CASSLLAGSSYEQYF
TGTGCCAGCTCCCTACTAGCGGGGAGCTCCTACGAGCAGTACTTC
>TRBJ2-1|TRBD1|TRBV4-1|-
CASSQVDRAGYEQFF
TGCGCCAGCAGCCAAGTGGACAGGGCCGGGTATGAGCAGTTCTTC
>TRBJ1-6|-|TRBV28|once
CASSFGNSPLHF
TGTGCCAGCAGTTTCGGGAATTCACCCCTCCACTTT
>TRBJ2-1|TRBD1|TRBV6-1|-
CASSEPPQGIQEQFF
TGTGCCAGCAGTGAACCCCCACAGGGGATTCAGGAGCAGTTCTTC
>TRBJ1-1|TRBD1|TRBV28|-
CASSRQGVTEAFF
TGTGCCAGCAGCCGACAGGGGGTCACTGAAGCTTTCTTT
>TRBJ2-5|TRBD2|TRBV9|-
CASTRGAGGIQETQYF
TGTGCCAGCACCAGGGGAGCGGGAGGGATTCAAGAGACCCAGTACTTC
>TRBJ2-1|TRBD2|TRBV13|-
CASSPSYEGTKYNEQFF
TGTGCCAGCAGCCCCTCCTACGAGGGGACTAAGTACAATGAGCAGTTCTTC
>TRBJ2-5|-|TRBV19|once
CASSRRRGETQYF
TGTGCCAGTAGTCGGCGGAGGGGAGAGACCCAGTACTTC
>TRBJ1-1|TRBD1|TRBV7-2|-
CASSLGQGALTEAFF
TGTGCCAGCAGCTTAGGACAGGGAGCCCTCACTGAAGCTTTCTTT
>TRBJ2-7|TRBD1|TRBV28|-
CASSYPPGQGGSEQYF
TGTGCCAGCAGTTATCCACCGGGACAGGGGGGCAGCGAGCAGTACTTC
>TRBJ2-1|-|TRBV5-1|-
CASSLVGDNEQFF
TGCGCCAGCAGCTTGGTCGGAGACAATGAGCAGTTCTTC
>TRBJ2-1|TRBD1|TRBV7-9|-
CASSHGQGTEINKRGQFF
TGTGCCAGCAGCCACGGACAGGGGACCGAAATCAACAAACGGGGGCAGTTCTTC
>TRBJ2-3|-|TRBV7-2|once
CASSLIQDTQYF
TGTGCCAGCAGCTTAATTCAAGATACGCAGTATTTT
>TRBJ1-2|-|TRBV28|once
CASAPGAGYTF
TGTGCCAGCGCCCCTGGGGCTGGCTACACCTTC
>TRBJ2-1|-|TRBV6-5|-
CASRGQYYNEQFF
TGTGCCAGCAGGGGGCAGTACTACAATGAGCAGTTCTTC
>TRBJ1-1|-|TRBV28|-
CASRPQGKERAFF
TGTGCCAGCAGGCCACAGGGAAAGGAGAGAGCTTTCTTT
>TRBJ2-7|-|TRBV5-1|-
CASSLGQATYEQYF
TGCGCCAGCAGCTTGGGGCAGGCTACTTACGAGCAGTACTTC
>TRBJ2-3|-|TRBV24-1|-
CATSDSDRLTDTQYF
TGTGCCACCAGTGATTCCGACAGACTCACAGATACGCAGTATTTT
>TRBJ1-3|-|TRBV3-1/TRBV3-2|-
CASSPNSRGNTIYF
TGTGCCAGCAGCCCAAACTCCCGGGGAAACACCATATATTTT
>TRBJ2-3|TRBD2|TRBV19|-
CASSTSGTSGFTDTQYF
TGTGCCAGTAGTACCTCCGGGACTAGCGGGTTCACAGATACGCAGTATTTT
>TRBJ1-1|-|TRBV24-1|-
CATSDLRSIRGAFF
TGTGCCACCAGTGACCTCCGCTCGATCAGGGGAGCTTTCTTT
>TRBJ2-7|TRBD1|TRBV18|-
CASSPPGTDLSYEQYF
TGTGCCAGCTCACCCCCAGGGACAGATCTCTCCTACGAGCAGTACTTC
>TRBJ2-2|-|TRBV6-1|-
CASSENREIGELFF
TGTGCCAGCAGTGAAAATCGGGAAATCGGGGAGCTGTTTTTT